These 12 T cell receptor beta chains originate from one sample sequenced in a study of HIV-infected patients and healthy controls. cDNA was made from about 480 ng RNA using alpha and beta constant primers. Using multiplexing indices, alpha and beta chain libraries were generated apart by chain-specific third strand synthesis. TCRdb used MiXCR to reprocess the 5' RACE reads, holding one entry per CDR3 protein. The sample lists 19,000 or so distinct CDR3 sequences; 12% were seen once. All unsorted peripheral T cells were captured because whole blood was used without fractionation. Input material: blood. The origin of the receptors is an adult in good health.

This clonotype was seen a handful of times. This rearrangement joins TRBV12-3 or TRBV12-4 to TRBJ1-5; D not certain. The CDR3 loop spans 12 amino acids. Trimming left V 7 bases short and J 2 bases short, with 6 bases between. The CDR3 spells CASKEGNQPQHF. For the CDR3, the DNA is TGTGCCAGCAAGGAGGGCAATCAGCCCCAGCATTTT.

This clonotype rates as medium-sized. CDR3 sequence: CASSRDRARQPQHF. CDR3 nucleotides: TGTGCCAGCAGCCGGGACAGGGCTCGGCAGCCCCAGCATTTT. The chain carries TRBV6-5 and TRBJ1-5, with TRBD1 identical over 9 bases. This CDR3 has 14 residues. Germline V CDR1 and CDR2: MNHEY, SVGAGI. The junction had 7 bases not matched to a gene; V was cut back by 6 bases and J by 7 bases.

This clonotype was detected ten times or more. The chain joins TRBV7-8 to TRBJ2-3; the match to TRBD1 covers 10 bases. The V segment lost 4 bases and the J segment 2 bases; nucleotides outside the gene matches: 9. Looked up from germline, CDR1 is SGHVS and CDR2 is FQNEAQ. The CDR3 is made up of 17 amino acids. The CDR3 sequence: CASSSVYGTGVTDTQYF. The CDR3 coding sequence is TGTGCCAGCAGCTCTGTGTACGGGACAGGGGTCACAGATACGCAGTATTTT.

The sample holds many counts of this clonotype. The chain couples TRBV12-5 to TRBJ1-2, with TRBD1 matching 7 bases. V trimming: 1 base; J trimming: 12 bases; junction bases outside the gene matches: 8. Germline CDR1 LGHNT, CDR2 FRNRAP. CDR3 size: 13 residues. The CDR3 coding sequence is TGTGCTAGTGGTTTGGACACGACAGGGCCGAACACCTTC. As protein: CASGLDTTGPNTF.

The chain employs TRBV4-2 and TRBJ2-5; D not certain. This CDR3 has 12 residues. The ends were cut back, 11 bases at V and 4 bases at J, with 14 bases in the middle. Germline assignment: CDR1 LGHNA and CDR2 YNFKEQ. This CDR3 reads CAAQASRETQYF. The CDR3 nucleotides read TGTGCCGCACAAGCATCTCGAGAGACCCAGTACTTC.

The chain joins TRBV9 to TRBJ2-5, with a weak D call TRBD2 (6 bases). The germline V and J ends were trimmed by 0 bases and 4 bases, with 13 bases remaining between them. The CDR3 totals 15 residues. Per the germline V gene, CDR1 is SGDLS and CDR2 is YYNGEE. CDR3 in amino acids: CASSVDSGRGETQYF. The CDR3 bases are TGTGCCAGCAGCGTAGATAGCGGAAGGGGAGAGACCCAGTACTTC. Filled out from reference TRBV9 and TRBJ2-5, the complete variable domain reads DSGVTQTPKHLITATGQRVTLRCSPRSGDLSVYWYQQSLDQGLQFLIQYYNGEERAKGNILERFSAQQFPDLHSELNLSSLELGDSALYFCASSVDSGRGETQYFGPGTRLLVL.

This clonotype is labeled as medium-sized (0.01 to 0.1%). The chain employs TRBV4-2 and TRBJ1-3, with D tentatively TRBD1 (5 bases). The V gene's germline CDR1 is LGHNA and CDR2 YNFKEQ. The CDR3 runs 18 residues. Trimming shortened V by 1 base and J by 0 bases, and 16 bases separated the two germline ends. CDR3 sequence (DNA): TGTGCCAGCAGCCAAGGGCGGGCCAGGGCAGCCTCTGGAAACACCATATATTTT. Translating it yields CASSQGRARAASGNTIYF.

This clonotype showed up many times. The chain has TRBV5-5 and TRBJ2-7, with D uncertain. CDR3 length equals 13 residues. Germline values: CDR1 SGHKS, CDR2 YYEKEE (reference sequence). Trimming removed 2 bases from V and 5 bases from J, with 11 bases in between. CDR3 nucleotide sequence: TGTGCCAGCAGCTTCAGCCCTTGGAACGAGCAGTACTTC. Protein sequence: CASSFSPWNEQYF.

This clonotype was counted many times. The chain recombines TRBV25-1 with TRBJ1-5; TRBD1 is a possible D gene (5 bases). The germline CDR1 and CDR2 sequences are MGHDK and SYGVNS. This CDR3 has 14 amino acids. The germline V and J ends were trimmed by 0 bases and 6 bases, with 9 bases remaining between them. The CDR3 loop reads CASSEYGGSQPQHF. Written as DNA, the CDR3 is TGTGCCAGCAGTGAATATGGGGGAAGTCAGCCCCAGCATTTT.

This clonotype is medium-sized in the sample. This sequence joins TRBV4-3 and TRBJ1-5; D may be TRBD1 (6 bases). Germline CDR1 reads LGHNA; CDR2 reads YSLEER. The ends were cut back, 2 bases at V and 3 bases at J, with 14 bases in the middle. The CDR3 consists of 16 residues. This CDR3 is CASSQNLQGSNQPQHF. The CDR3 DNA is TGCGCCAGCAGCCAAAATTTACAGGGATCCAATCAGCCCCAGCATTTT.

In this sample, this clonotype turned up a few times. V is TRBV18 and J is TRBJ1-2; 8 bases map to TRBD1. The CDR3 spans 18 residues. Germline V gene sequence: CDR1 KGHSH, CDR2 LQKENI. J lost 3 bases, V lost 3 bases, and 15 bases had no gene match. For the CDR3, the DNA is TGTGCCAGCTCACCCCTAAGACAGGGGAGGGATGAGGACTATGGCTACACCTTC. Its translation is CASSPLRQGRDEDYGYTF. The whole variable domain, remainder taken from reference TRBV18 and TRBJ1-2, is NAGVMQNPRHLVRRRGQEARLRCSPMKGHSHVYWYRQLPEEGLKFMVYLQKENIIDESGMPKERFSAEFPKEGPSILRIQQVVRGDSAAYFCASSPLRQGRDEDYGYTFGSGTRLTVV.

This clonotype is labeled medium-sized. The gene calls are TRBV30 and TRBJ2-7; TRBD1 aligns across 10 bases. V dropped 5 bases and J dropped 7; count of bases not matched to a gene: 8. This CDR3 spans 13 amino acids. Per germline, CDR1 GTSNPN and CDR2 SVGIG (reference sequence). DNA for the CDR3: TGTGCCTGGTCTCCGGGACAGGGGTATGAGCAGTACTTC. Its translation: CAWSPGQGYEQYF.